Shown below are 25 T cell receptor beta chains from a single sample sequenced in a study of cytotoxic CD8 clonotypes in ibrutinib-treated CLL. The method was immunoSEQ multiplex PCR; TCRdb's version includes in-frame clones alone and lacks a portion of them. The table lists approximately 350,000 clones, roughly 71% of them singletons. Sequenced here: PBMCs, sampled after 36 months of ibrutinib treatment. The receptors were sampled from a human donor with chronic lymphocytic leukemia.

In this sample, this clone turned up a few times. The gene calls are TRBV6-6 and TRBJ1-6; weak D call: TRBD1 (6 bases). This CDR3 spans 15 amino acids. Germline-derived CDR1 and CDR2 are MNHNY and SVGAGI (reference sequence). Trimming cost V 1 base and J 5 bases, with 9 bases left between them. The DNA for the CDR3 is TGTGCCAGCAGTTACTACAGGGCAGATAATTCACCCCTCCACTTT. This translates into CASSYYRADNSPLHF.

The chain combines TRBV10-2 with TRBJ2-7; the match to TRBD2 covers 16 bases. Unmatched junction bases numbered 3, after V lost 6 bases and J lost 7 bases. Germline V gene data show CDR1 as WSHSY and CDR2 as SAAADI. The CDR3 contains 14 residues. CDR3 DNA: TGCGCCAGCAGCGGGACTAGCGGGAGGGGTGAGCAGTACTTC. Encoded protein: CASSGTSGRGEQYF.

V is TRBV5-4 and J is TRBJ2-5, with D tentatively TRBD2 (6 bases). Trimming cost V 4 bases and J 3 bases, with 13 bases left between them. This CDR3 is built from 14 residues. From germline, CDR1 is SGHNT and CDR2 YYREEE (reference sequence). For the CDR3, the DNA is TGTGCCAGCAGCCCGGACTACCGCAAAGAGACCCAGTACTTC. Amino acid sequence: CASSPDYRKETQYF. Supplemented by reference TRBV5-4 and TRBJ2-5, the full variable domain reads ETGVTQSPTHLIKTRGQQVTLRCSSQSGHNTVSWYQQALGQGPQFIFQYYREEENGRGNFPPRFSGLQFPNYSSELNVNALELDDSALYLCASSPDYRKETQYFGPGTRLLVL.

This clone turned up a few times. The CDR3: CASSPRGDREYEQYF. The CDR3 nucleotides read TGCGCCAGCAGCCCCCGGGGGGATAGAGAATACGAGCAGTACTTC. J is TRBJ2-7 and V is TRBV5-1; 7 positions agree with TRBD2. The CDR3 covers 15 residues. Germline V lookup: CDR1 SGHRS, CDR2 YFSETQ. Losses at the gene ends were 4 bases for V and 4 bases for J; bases not matched to a gene: 11.

The genes are TRBV6-5 and TRBJ1-2; a weak D match, TRBD1 (5 bases). This CDR3 contains 16 residues. Germline V gene data show CDR1 as MNHEY and CDR2 as SVGAGI. The V and J ends lost 3 bases and 1 base respectively, with 15 bases between them. Written as DNA, the CDR3 is TGTGCCAGCAGTTATTGGGGGAAAGGCAGTAACTATGGCTACACCTTC. This codes for CASSYWGKGSNYGYTF.

The V and J genes are TRBV6-1 and TRBJ1-5; D not certain. Trimming removed 7 bases at V and 0 bases at J, with 1 base between. The CDR3 is 11 residues long. CDR1 is MNHNS, CDR2 SASEGT, per germline. The CDR3 DNA is TGTGCCAGCAATAGCAATCAGCCCCAGCATTTT. This translates into CASNSNQPQHF.

The chain couples TRBV7-2 to TRBJ1-4; 8 bases fit TRBD1. Germline CDR1 is SGHTA and CDR2 is FQGNSA. The CDR3 extends over 15 amino acids. The ends lost 1 base at V and 6 bases at J; junction bases unmatched: 4. The CDR3 region is CASSLGTGNDEKLFF. CDR3 DNA: TGTGCCAGCAGCTTAGGGACAGGGAATGATGAAAAACTGTTTTTT.

The chain uses TRBV7-9 and TRBJ2-7; a possible D gene is TRBD2 (6 bases). Trimming cost V 5 bases and J 2 bases, with 16 bases left between them. Germline lookup yields CDR1 SEHNR and CDR2 FQNEAQ (reference sequence). The CDR3 contains 15 residues. The CDR3 DNA reads as TGTGCCAGCAGCCCGGAGGGCGGGAAAACCTACGAGCAGTACTTC. Protein: CASSPEGGKTYEQYF.

The chain has TRBV5-1 and TRBJ1-2; 9 bases match TRBD1. The CDR3 spans 17 residues. V was clipped by 1 base and J by 4 bases; unmatched bases: 11. Germline V gene lookup returns CDR1 SGHRS and CDR2 YFSETQ. CDR3 region: CASSLLTQGAALYGYTF. The CDR3 DNA follows: TGCGCCAGCAGCTTGTTGACACAGGGGGCAGCCCTCTATGGCTACACCTTC.

The CDR3 region is CASSEEPSGEQYF. CDR3 in DNA: TGTGCCAGCAGTGAGGAACCTTCGGGGGAGCAGTACTTC. The chain is built from TRBV25-1 and TRBJ2-7, with D perhaps TRBD2 (5 bases). The CDR3 has 13 amino acids. Germline assignment: CDR1 MGHDK and CDR2 SYGVNS. Trimming took off 3 bases at V and 7 bases at J, with 13 bases between the two ends.

This clone has just a few counts. The chain couples TRBV19 to TRBJ1-1; 7 positions agree with TRBD1. Looked up from germline, CDR1 is LNHDA and CDR2 is SQIVND (reference sequence). V lost 6 bases and J lost 1; bases outside the gene matches: 2. CDR3 length equals 13 residues. CDR3 protein: CASRGTENTEAFF. The CDR3, as DNA: TGTGCCAGTAGGGGGACAGAGAACACTGAAGCTTTCTTT.

The CDR3 DNA is TGTGCCAGCAGCCTGGTCCACTACACTGAAGCTTTCTTT. Its protein product is CASSLVHYTEAFF. The V call is TRBV13, the J call TRBJ1-1; D is ambiguous. CDR1 and CDR2 (germline): PRHDT, FYEKMQ (reference sequence). The ends were cut back, 5 bases at V and 3 bases at J, with 10 bases in the middle. This CDR3 has 13 amino acids.

The CDR3 bases are TGTGCCAGCAGCTTGGCAGGGGCTGGCACAGATACGCAGTATTTT. It codes for CASSLAGAGTDTQYF. This rearrangement joins TRBV5-4 to TRBJ2-3, with D possibly TRBD1 on 6 matching bases. V dropped 0 bases and J dropped 1 base, with 9 bases sitting between them. The CDR3 runs to 15 residues. Looked up from germline, CDR1 is SGHNT and CDR2 is YYREEE (reference sequence).

This clone was seen a few times. The V call is TRBV2, the J call TRBJ2-1; 13 nucleotides line up with TRBD2. Germline CDR1 and CDR2: SNHLY and FYNNEI. J was trimmed by 9 bases and V by 4 bases; bases with no gene match: 3. This CDR3 is 14 amino acids long. CDR3 protein: CASSAGLAGVEQFF. The CDR3 DNA follows: TGTGCCAGCAGTGCCGGACTAGCGGGAGTTGAGCAGTTCTTC.

This rearrangement joins TRBV28 to TRBJ2-7, with 10 bases matching TRBD1. CDR3 length equals 14 residues. Germline V lookup: CDR1 MDHEN, CDR2 SYDVKM. V lost 5 bases to trimming and J lost 7 bases; unmatched junction nucleotides: 8. The CDR3 sequence is CASSPWTGGWEQYF. The CDR3 region has the DNA TGTGCCAGCAGTCCGTGGACAGGGGGTTGGGAGCAGTACTTC.

This clone was observed once. This CDR3 is CASSLGPAGANVLTF. The CDR3 nucleotides read TGTGCCAGCAGCTTGGGGCCAGCTGGGGCCAACGTCCTGACTTTC. V is TRBV5-5 and J is TRBJ2-6; no clear D. Per germline, CDR1 SGHKS and CDR2 YYEKEE (reference sequence). V lost 0 bases and J 2 bases, leaving 6 bases between the germline ends. The CDR3 is made up of 15 amino acids.

Notes on this clone: At one boundary the junction diverges from the germline segment, which might be a read error. The rearrangement links TRBV28 to TRBJ2-7; D could derive from TRBD1 or TRBD2 (6 bases each). The V gene's germline CDR1 is MDHEN and CDR2 SYDVKM. The CDR3 length is 15 residues. CDR3 nucleotide sequence: TGTGCCAGCAGCTTATGGGGGGCGGACTACTACGAGCAGTACTTC. Protein product: CASSLWGADYYEQYF.

The chain links TRBV28 to TRBJ1-2, with D perhaps TRBD1 (5 bases). The CDR3 totals 13 residues. With 5 bases removed from V and 4 bases from J, the gap between germline ends came to 11 bases. Germline V CDR1 and CDR2: MDHEN, SYDVKM. In DNA, the CDR3 is TGTGCCAGCAGTACTGACAGTCCCTATGGCTACACCTTC. This translates into CASSTDSPYGYTF.

This chain links TRBV5-4 with TRBJ2-2, with D maybe TRBD2 (6 bases). Trimming removed 6 bases at V and 5 bases at J, with 14 bases between. CDR1 and CDR2 (germline): SGHNT, YYREEE (reference sequence). This CDR3 contains 14 residues. CDR3 sequence (DNA): TGTGCCAGCACGACCGCGGGGCCTACCGGGGAGCTGTTTTTT. It is translated as CASTTAGPTGELFF.

The chain is built from TRBV7-9 and TRBJ2-3; no clear D. The germline V and J ends were trimmed by 4 bases and 1 base, with 12 bases remaining between them. CDR3 length: 15 residues. Germline CDR1 is SEHNR and CDR2 is FQNEAQ (reference sequence). CDR3 protein: CASSSGLRGTDTQYF. The CDR3 nucleotides are TGTGCCAGCAGCTCCGGTCTCCGGGGCACAGATACGCAGTATTTT. The full variable domain, its missing parts supplied by reference TRBV7-9 and TRBJ2-3, is DTGVSQNPRHKITKRGQNVTFRCDPISEHNRLYWYRQTLGQGPEFLTYFQNEAQLEKSRLLSDRFSAERPKGSFSTLEIQRTEQGDSAMYLCASSSGLRGTDTQYFGPGTRLTVL.

This chain uses TRBV18 with TRBJ2-1, with TRBD2 matching over 12 bases. Losses at the gene ends were 3 bases for V and 7 bases for J; bases not matched to a gene: 4. CDR1 is KGHSH, CDR2 LQKENI, per germline. The CDR3 is 15 amino acids. For the CDR3, the DNA is TGTGCCAGCTCACCCCGGACTAGCGGGGCTAATGAGCAGTTCTTC. This sequence encodes CASSPRTSGANEQFF.

In nucleotides, the CDR3 is TGTGCCAGCAGTTACGGGCTATACAATGAGCAGTTCTTC. Its translation: CASSYGLYNEQFF. The rearrangement links TRBV6-5 to TRBJ2-1; D call uncertain. Per the germline V gene, CDR1 is MNHEY and CDR2 is SVGAGI. V lost 2 bases, J lost 4 bases, and 6 bases lay in between. The CDR3 covers 13 residues.

The rearrangement links TRBV25-1 to TRBJ2-3; D gene unclear. This CDR3 contains 14 residues. Germline V lookup: CDR1 MGHDK, CDR2 SYGVNS. V was cut by 3 bases and J by 0 bases, with 7 bases left in between. As DNA, the CDR3 is TGTGCCAGCAGTGATGCTTTTAGCACAGATACGCAGTATTTT. It encodes CASSDAFSTDTQYF.

This clone was observed a handful of times. This sequence joins TRBV13 and TRBJ1-3, with a weak D call TRBD1 (6 bases). Germline CDR1 PRHDT, CDR2 FYEKMQ (reference sequence). The CDR3 spans 15 residues. The V gene lost 5 bases and the J gene lost 0 bases, with 11 bases spanning the gap. The CDR3 DNA is TGTGCCAGCAGCAGAGGACAGCACTCTGGAAACACCATATATTTT. Amino acid sequence: CASSRGQHSGNTIYF.

J is TRBJ2-3 and V is TRBV5-4; 7 bases agree with TRBD1. The CDR3 sequence is 16 residues long. The junction had 8 bases not matched to a gene; V was cut back by 4 bases and J by 0 bases. The V gene's germline CDR1 is SGHNT and CDR2 YYREEE (reference sequence). This CDR3 is CASSPEGARSTDTQYF. Here the CDR3 DNA reads TGTGCCAGCAGCCCCGAGGGGGCCCGCAGCACAGATACGCAGTATTTT.